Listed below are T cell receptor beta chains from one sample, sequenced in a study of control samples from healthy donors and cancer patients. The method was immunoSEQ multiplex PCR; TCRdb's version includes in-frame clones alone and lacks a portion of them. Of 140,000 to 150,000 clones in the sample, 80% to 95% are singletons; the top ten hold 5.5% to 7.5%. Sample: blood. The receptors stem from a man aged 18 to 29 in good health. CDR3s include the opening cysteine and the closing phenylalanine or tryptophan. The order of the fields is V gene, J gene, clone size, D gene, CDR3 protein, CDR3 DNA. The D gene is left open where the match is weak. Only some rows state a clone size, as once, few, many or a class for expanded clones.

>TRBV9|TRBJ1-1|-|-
CASRWTENTEAFF
TGTGCCAGCCGTTGGACGGAGAACACTGAAGCTTTCTTT
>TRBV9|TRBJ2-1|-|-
CASSVQTTSYNEQFF
TGTGCCAGCAGCGTACAGACTACATCCTACAATGAGCAGTTCTTC
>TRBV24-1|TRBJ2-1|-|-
CATSTPDWNEQFF
TGTGCCACCAGTACACCCGACTGGAATGAGCAGTTCTTC
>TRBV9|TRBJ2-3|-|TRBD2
CASSVEGVAGGTQYF
TGTGCCAGCAGCGTAGAAGGGGTAGCGGGGGGTACGCAGTATTTT
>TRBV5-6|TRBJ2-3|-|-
CASSLAASKWGTDTQYF
TGTGCCAGCAGCTTGGCGGCTAGTAAATGGGGCACAGATACGCAGTATTTT
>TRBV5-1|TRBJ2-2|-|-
CASSLRGDTGELFF
TGCGCCAGCAGCTTGCGCGGTGACACCGGGGAGCTGTTTTTT
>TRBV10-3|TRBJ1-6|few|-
CAISESGGGNSPLHF
TGTGCCATCAGTGAGTCGGGAGGTGGCAATTCACCCCTCCACTTT
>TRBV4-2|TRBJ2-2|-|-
CASSQDRVAGELFF
TGTGCCAGCAGCCAAGACAGGGTGGCCGGGGAGCTGTTTTTT
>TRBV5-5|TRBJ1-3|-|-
CASSSGNTIYF
TGTGCCAGCAGTTCAGGAAACACCATATATTTT
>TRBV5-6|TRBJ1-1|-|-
CASSLAPYGVGNTEAFF
TGTGCCAGCAGCTTGGCCCCCTACGGAGTTGGGAACACTGAAGCTTTCTTT
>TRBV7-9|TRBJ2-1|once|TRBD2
CASSSFRASGSGYEQFF
TGTGCCAGCAGCTCTTTTCGGGCTAGCGGGAGCGGCTATGAGCAGTTCTTC
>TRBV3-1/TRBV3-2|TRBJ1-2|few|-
CASSSGGARLGYTF
TGTGCCAGCAGCTCCGGGGGCGCTAGACTTGGCTACACCTTC
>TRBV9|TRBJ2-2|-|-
CASSVGQAVGELFF
TGTGCCAGCAGCGTAGGACAGGCCGTCGGGGAGCTGTTTTTT
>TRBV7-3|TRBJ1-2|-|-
CASSLTGANGYTF
TGTGCCAGCAGCCTAACGGGGGCGAATGGCTACACCTTC
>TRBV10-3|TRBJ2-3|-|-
CAISEALQFGDTQYF
TGTGCCATCAGCGAAGCGCTACAATTTGGAGATACGCAGTATTTT
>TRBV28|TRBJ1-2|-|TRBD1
CASSSGQGGGYTF
TGTGCCAGCAGTTCGGGACAGGGTGGCGGCTACACCTTC
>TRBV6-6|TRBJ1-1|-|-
CASSDRPDTEAFF
TGTGCCAGCAGTGATAGGCCGGACACTGAAGCTTTCTTT
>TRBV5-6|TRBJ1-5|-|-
CASSLYRGYSNQPQHF
TGTGCCAGCAGCTTGTATCGGGGGTATAGCAATCAGCCCCAGCATTTT
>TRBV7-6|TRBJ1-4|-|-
CASSLVGVTNEKLFF
TGTGCCAGCAGCTTAGTCGGGGTAACTAATGAAAAACTGTTTTTT
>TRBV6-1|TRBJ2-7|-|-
CASSELDEQYF
TGTGCCAGCAGTGAATTGGACGAGCAGTACTTC
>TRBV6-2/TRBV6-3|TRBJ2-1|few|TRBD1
CASSFGREQWTGGFQFNEQFF
TGTGCCAGCAGTTTCGGGCGGGAACAGTGGACAGGGGGTTTCCAATTTAATGAGCAGTTCTTC
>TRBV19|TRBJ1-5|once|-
CASSIVAGYSNQPQHF
TGTGCCAGTAGTATAGTGGCTGGTTATAGCAATCAGCCCCAGCATTTT
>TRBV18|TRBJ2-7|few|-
CASSPVGTSGYEQYF
TGTGCCAGCTCACCAGTCGGGACTTCAGGCTACGAGCAGTACTTC
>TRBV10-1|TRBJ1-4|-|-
CASSESAAGEKLFF
TGCGCCAGCAGTGAGTCCGCGGCGGGTGAAAAACTGTTTTTT
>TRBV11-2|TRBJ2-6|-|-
CASSLVSSRSGANVLTF
TGTGCCAGCAGCTTAGTTTCAAGTAGATCCGGGGCCAACGTCCTGACTTTC
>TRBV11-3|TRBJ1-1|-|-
CASSSGNTEAFF
TGTGCCAGCAGCTCTGGTAACACTGAAGCTTTCTTT
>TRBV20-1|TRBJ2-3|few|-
CSAASFDTQYF
TGCAGTGCCGCGAGCTTCGATACGCAGTATTTT
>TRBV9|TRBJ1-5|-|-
CASSVGGSDNQPQHF
TGTGCCAGCAGCGTAGGCGGCTCGGACAATCAGCCCCAGCATTTT
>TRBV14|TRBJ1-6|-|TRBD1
CASSRQGFYNSPLHF
TGTGCCAGCAGCCGACAGGGATTTTATAATTCACCCCTCCACTTT
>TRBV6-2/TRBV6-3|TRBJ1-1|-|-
CASSSALVRGWNTEAFF
TGTGCCAGCAGTTCTGCTCTCGTACGGGGGTGGAACACTGAAGCTTTCTTT
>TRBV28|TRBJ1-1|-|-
CASRPWGVSTEAFF
TGTGCCAGCAGGCCCTGGGGGGTTTCCACTGAAGCTTTCTTT
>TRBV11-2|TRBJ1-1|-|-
CASSLEVVWAEAFF
TGTGCCAGCAGCTTAGAGGTTGTATGGGCTGAAGCTTTCTTT
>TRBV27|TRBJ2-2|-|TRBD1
CASRFLGQGVGELFF
TGTGCCAGCAGATTCTTGGGACAGGGGGTCGGGGAGCTGTTTTTT
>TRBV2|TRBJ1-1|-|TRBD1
CASTALGVTGGTEAFF
TGTGCCAGCACTGCCCTAGGGGTGACAGGGGGCACTGAAGCTTTCTTT
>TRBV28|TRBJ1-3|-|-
CASSLPFMGPSGNTIYF
TGTGCCAGCAGCTTACCATTTATGGGGCCCTCTGGAAACACCATATATTTT
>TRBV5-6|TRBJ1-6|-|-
CASSLVRGVRSPLHF
TGTGCCAGCAGCTTGGTACGGGGGGTAAGGTCACCCCTCCACTTT